Sequencing of this T cell receptor (beta chain) was carried out in a study of T cells in Graves' hyperthyroidism and ophthalmopathy (dated by TCRdb to the late 2010s). As for the study more broadly: Peripheral blood was sampled at the time of initial diagnosis, prior to any treatment. An independent validation cohort of some 18 hyperthyroidism patients and about 15 patients who later progressed to ophthalmopathy tested prospective prediction of ophthalmopathy. The 90 to 100 discovery patients were randomly split 7:3 into training and test sets. In addition, the study compared T-cell repertoires in thyroid tissue and in blood from about 6 Graves' hyperthyroidism patients. After blood sampling, hyperthyroidism patients were treated with methimazole at a starting dose of 30 mg daily, and ophthalmopathy patients were treated with high-dose intravenous methylprednisolone. A discovery cohort of around 100 patients, 43 with Graves' ophthalmopathy and over 55 with stable Graves' hyperthyroidism, was used to find distinguishing TCR V-J signatures. The paper reports TCR Vbeta CDR3 sequencing of about 140 peripheral blood samples: around 45 ophthalmopathy, fewer than 85 hyperthyroidism and approximately 17 progressor patients.

This clonotype was found many times. The antigen it binds to is not known. Base-call qualities are not available, and no considerably larger clone is one nucleotide away. V and J lose 4 bases and 0 bases, and a span of 7 bases separates them. The CDR3 covers 14 residues, taking in both the cysteine and the phenylalanine. Just CDR3 DNA is preserved here, 42 bases in frame from base 1. Ophthalmopathy patients had moderately to severely active disease, Clinical Activity Score of at least 3, NOSPECS grade of at least 4, and duration under 3 months. Exclusion was applied to patients with uncontrolled infections, other autoimmune diseases, pregnancy or lactation. Diagnoses were based on clinical symptoms, serum thyroxine and TRAb, thyroid ultrasound and orbital computed tomography. PBMCs were separated from roughly 9.3 ml of fresh peripheral blood using Ficoll-Paque density gradient centrifugation. Trizol reagent was used to extract total RNA, and RNA quality was then checked on an Agilent 2100 Bioanalyzer.

The TCR beta CDR3 regions were amplified from RNA transcripts. The first round of RT-PCR for the TCR CDR3 was performed with the HTBI primer set and the Qiagen OneStep RT-PCR kit. Libraries were constructed in a second round of multiplex PCR, after which size selection and purification were carried out. Paired-end sequencing of the libraries was performed with 100 bp reads on an Illumina HiSeq2000. In the authors' own workflow: Raw data were processed with SOAPnuke, discarding reads with adapters, uncalled bases, mean Phred below 15, or no exact constant-primer or identifier match. COPE v1.2.5 was used to merge high-quality paired reads, and clonotypes were defined as unique nucleotide sequences. Clonotypes were aligned to IMGT TRBV, TRBD and TRBJ reference segments using MiTCR v1.1. Only V-J combinations with frequency above 0.0001, covering roughly 99% of repertoires, were analysed. The TCS score was defined as the ratio of F50 (clonal expansion) to E x V (chaos), calculated using BLOSUM62-based TCRdist between CDR3 peptides within each V-J. Welch's t-statistics and random forest reduced just over 500 V-J features to 10 to 15, which were used in a naive Bayes classifier (R e1071). The similarity between thyroid and blood repertoires was quantified using the Morisita-Horn index. The raw public reads went through TCRdb reprocessing: fastp at Q25, MiXCR clone calling, in-frame beta chains kept. Under each unique CDR3 protein, matching rows form one entry showing the most common genes and DNA. TCRdb's processing, not the study's, gives the V and J calls here. The sample table shows more than 500,000 distinct CDR3 sequences, and roughly 14% are seen once. Around 4.5% of the sample is in the top ten clones.

Study-wide findings and limitations: A model built on a 13 V-J signature distinguished ophthalmopathy from stable hyperthyroidism, reaching 87.88% sensitivity and about 81% specificity in cross-validation and 80%/75% in testing. Most expanded thyroid clonotypes (frequency above 0.001) were also found in blood, which suggests that blood repertoires may mirror thyroid immune responses. No statistical method was used to set the sample size in advance, and investigators knew the group allocation. During validation, the model predicted progression to ophthalmopathy a median of roughly 7.1 months ahead of onset, with almost 71% sensitivity and 72% to 80% specificity.

Sequencing was done on a sample of blood. Recombination connected TRBV12-3 or TRBV12-4 to TRBJ1-5; the D gene cannot be named for sure. The source is a woman in her forties with Graves' ophthalmopathy. The nucleotides are TGTGCCAGCAGTTACGACGATAGCAATCAGCCCCAGCATTTT. Its coded protein is CASSYDDSNQPQHF.